This T cell receptor beta chain was found in a study of blood T cell repertoires in COVID-19. Looking at the study overall: There were acute and convalescent COVID-19 samples, and they came from the United States, Italy and Spain.

In the source study's methods: Amplification of reference gene primers provided the estimated nucleated cell counts. Clones were sequenced by immunoSEQ multiplex PCR, and TCRdb holds only the in-frame ones, with some missing. The DNA gave D and trimming, while V, J and clone size come from that table. Of about 200,000 clones detected, around 89% appear once; the ten largest clones hold roughly 8.8%. From germline, CDR1 is LNHDA and CDR2 SQIVND (reference sequence). The CDR3 is 14 residues long. Trimming left V 6 bases short and J 0 bases short, with 9 bases between. The V call is TRBV19, the J call TRBJ1-5, with D perhaps matching TRBD1 (6 bases). The sample comprised PBMCs or T cells enriched from blood (not recorded which). The sequence was obtained from a woman under 30 who had recovered from COVID-19. The CDR3 here is CASRDSDSNQPQHF. The CDR3, as DNA: TGTGCCAGTAGGGACAGCGATAGCAATCAGCCCCAGCATTTT.